This T cell receptor beta chain appears in the sequencing data of a study of blood T cell repertoires in COVID-19. For the study at large: Sites across the United States, Italy and Spain contributed samples from acute and convalescent COVID-19. T cells, B-cell-depleted T cells, or PBMCs provided the cDNA or gDNA that served as material.

The V end was cut by 3 bases, the J end by 1 base, with 3 bases between. Germline loops: CDR1 SGHAT, CDR2 FQNNGV. This CDR3 has 12 residues. Methods used by the authors: Nucleated cell counts were estimated from reference gene primer amplification. Profiling relied on immunoSEQ multiplex PCR, and the TCRdb table lists in-frame clones only, not all of them. That table supplies the V and J calls and clone size; D and trimming were determined from the DNA. The profile shows 150,000 to 200,000 clones, more than 75% of them singletons. The receptor's source is a man younger than 35 with acute or convalescent COVID-19. This sequence joins TRBV11-2 and TRBJ1-1; D unresolved. Sample: peripheral blood. For the CDR3, the DNA is TGTGCCAGCAGCTTCCGGAACACTGAAGCTTTCTTT. Residues: CASSFRNTEAFF.